Following are 30 T cell receptor beta chains from one sample sequenced in a study of control samples from healthy donors and cancer patients. Profiled with immunoSEQ multiplex PCR; TCRdb holds only in-frame clones, not every one. The repertoire holds roughly 95,000 clones, with more than 90% as singletons. What was sequenced was blood. The receptor set was obtained from a human donor in good health. The donor label of this sample is uncertain.

The chain couples TRBV30 to TRBJ1-4; D perhaps matches TRBD1 (5 bases). V was clipped by 4 bases and J by 3 bases, with 9 bases between them. The CDR3 runs to 13 residues. Germline V CDR1 and CDR2: GTSNPN, SVGIG (reference sequence). CDR3 sequence reads: CAWTGRANEKLFF. The CDR3 region has the DNA TGTGCCTGGACAGGGAGGGCTAATGAAAAACTGTTTTTT. The entire variable domain, with the rest obtained from reference TRBV30 and TRBJ1-4, is as follows: SQTIHQWPATLVQPVGSPLSLECTVEGTSNPNLYWYRQAAGRGLQLLFYSVGIGQISSEVPQNLSASRPQDRQFILSSKKLLLSDSGFYLCAWTGRANEKLFFGSGTQLSVL.

The chain recombines TRBV19 with TRBJ2-7; tentatively, D is TRBD1 or TRBD2 (5 bases each). Trimming removed 5 bases at V and 3 bases at J, with 11 bases between. CDR1 and CDR2 from the germline V gene are LNHDA and SQIVND (reference sequence). The CDR3 length is 13 residues. The CDR3 region has the DNA TGTGCCAGTAGTCCTCCGGGGCACTACGAGCAGTACTTC. Amino acids: CASSPPGHYEQYF.

This chain connects TRBV7-6 to TRBJ2-2; D not certain. Between the trimmed V and J ends, which lost 5 bases and 4 bases, there was a span of 8 bases. Germline V gene sequence: CDR1 SGHVS, CDR2 FNYEAQ. This CDR3 is 13 amino acids long. The CDR3 protein is CASSADLTGELFF. The CDR3 DNA reads TGTGCCAGCAGCGCCGACCTCACCGGGGAGCTGTTTTTT.

V is TRBV11-2 and J is TRBJ2-2; TRBD2 is a possible D gene (5 bases). The germline V gene encodes CDR1 SGHAT and CDR2 FQNNGV. The CDR3 contains 16 residues. The V end lost 4 bases, the J end lost 7 bases, and 19 bases lay between the germline ends. As DNA, the CDR3 is TGTGCCAGCAGCTCGAAGCCGGGATACGCCGGCGGGGAGCTGTTTTTT. Translation gives CASSSKPGYAGGELFF.

This rearrangement joins TRBV18 to TRBJ2-5; perhaps TRBD2 as D (5 bases). The length of the CDR3 is 14 residues. Trimming took off 1 base at V and 2 bases at J, with 8 bases between the two ends. Germline lookup yields CDR1 KGHSH and CDR2 LQKENI. CDR3 protein: CASSPLDSQETQYF. DNA of the CDR3: TGTGCCAGCTCACCACTGGACTCTCAAGAGACCCAGTACTTC.

The chain joins TRBV7-9 to TRBJ2-1; D is unclear. The CDR3 has 11 residues. Germline CDR1 and CDR2: SEHNR and FQNEAQ (reference sequence). The V end was cut by 3 bases, the J end by 10 bases, with 7 bases between. In nucleotides, the CDR3 is TGTGCCAGCAGCTTTTCCACCGAGCAGTTCTTC. The encoded protein is CASSFSTEQFF.

The genes are TRBV2 and TRBJ1-5; 8 nucleotides align to TRBD1. J was trimmed by 5 bases and V by 3 bases; bases with no gene match: 3. Germline CDR1 is SNHLY and CDR2 is FYNNEI. The CDR3 sequence is 14 residues long. Written as DNA, the CDR3 is TGTGCCAGCAGTGACCGACAGGGGTATCAGCCCCAGCATTTT. Translation: CASSDRQGYQPQHF.

The rearrangement links TRBV9 to TRBJ2-6, with D possibly being TRBD1 (6 bases). The V end was cut by 6 bases, the J end by 0 bases, with 7 bases between. CDR1 SGDLS and CDR2 YYNGEE come from the germline V gene. The CDR3 runs 14 residues. The CDR3 is CASMDSSGANVLTF. For the CDR3, the DNA is TGTGCCAGCATGGACAGCTCTGGGGCCAACGTCCTGACTTTC.

The rearrangement links TRBV28 to TRBJ1-5; perhaps TRBD1 as D (6 bases). This CDR3 is built from 11 residues. The V gene's germline CDR1 is MDHEN and CDR2 SYDVKM. The V gene lost 7 bases and the J gene lost 11 bases, with 12 bases spanning the gap. Written as DNA, the CDR3 is TGTGCCAGCACGTACCGGGACACCCAGCATTTT. Encoded protein: CASTYRDTQHF.

This clone was seen a single time. The chain has TRBV29-1 and TRBJ2-1; TRBD1 might be the D (5 bases). Germline V lookup: CDR1 SQVTM, CDR2 ANQGSEA. Trimming shortened V by 4 bases and J by 0 bases, and 10 bases separated the two germline ends. The CDR3 consists of 14 residues. The CDR3 protein is CSVATVYSYNEQFF. The CDR3 DNA reads TGCAGCGTTGCGACAGTCTACTCCTACAATGAGCAGTTCTTC.

The rearrangement uses TRBV6-5 and TRBJ2-5, with a weak D call TRBD2 (6 bases). There are 14 residues in the CDR3. Trimming left V 2 bases short and J 0 bases short, with 7 bases between. CDR1 and CDR2 (germline): MNHEY, SVGAGI. The DNA of the CDR3 is TGTGCCAGCAGTTACCCGGGAGACCAAGAGACCCAGTACTTC. Protein product: CASSYPGDQETQYF.

The gene calls are TRBV28 and TRBJ1-1; 7 bases fit TRBD1. The germline V gene encodes CDR1 MDHEN and CDR2 SYDVKM. This CDR3 contains 14 residues. V shed 6 bases and J 1 base; nucleotides not matched to a gene: 5. The CDR3 bases are TGTGCCAGCAGCCGACAGGGTTGGAACACTGAAGCTTTCTTT. It yields the protein CASSRQGWNTEAFF.

This clone was counted once. The V gene is TRBV11-1, the J gene TRBJ1-1, with D hard to call. Germline loops: CDR1 SGHAT, CDR2 FQDESV (reference sequence). The CDR3 has 15 residues. V was pared by 5 bases and J by 0 bases, with 13 bases between. The CDR3: CASSPIGPLNTEAFF. The CDR3 region has the DNA TGTGCCAGCAGCCCGATTGGACCCTTGAACACTGAAGCTTTCTTT.

The chain carries TRBV11-2 and TRBJ2-5; either TRBD1 or TRBD2 may fit D (6 bases each). CDR3 length equals 17 residues. The V gene lost 1 base and the J gene lost 5 bases, with 20 bases spanning the gap. Germline V gene data show CDR1 as SGHAT and CDR2 as FQNNGV. Here the CDR3 reads CASSLALSPTGRETQYF. As DNA, the CDR3 is TGTGCCAGCAGCTTAGCCCTCAGCCCCACAGGGAGGGAGACCCAGTACTTC.

The chain carries TRBV7-8 and TRBJ2-2; D is perhaps TRBD1 or TRBD2 (5 bases each). CDR1 and CDR2 from the germline V gene are SGHVS and FQNEAQ. Trimming stripped 4 bases from V and 1 base from J, with 7 bases between. The CDR3 is 14 amino acids. The CDR3 reads CASSSGRNTGELFF. In DNA form, the CDR3 reads TGTGCCAGCAGCTCGGGACGGAACACCGGGGAGCTGTTTTTT.

This chain links TRBV3-1 (or the pseudogene TRBV3-2) with TRBJ2-7, with unresolved D. Germline assignment: CDR1 LGHDT and CDR2 YNNKEL (reference sequence). The CDR3 consists of 11 residues. The CDR3, as DNA: TGTGCCAGCAGCCAAGGTCACACTTCGAACGTC. Encoded protein: CASSQGHTSNV.

The V call is TRBV19, the J call TRBJ2-1; 7 nucleotides align to TRBD2. The CDR3 is 14 residues long. Germline V gene lookup returns CDR1 LNHDA and CDR2 SQIVND (reference sequence). Germline trimming cut 8 bases from V and 7 bases from J; bases unmatched to any gene: 11. DNA for the CDR3: TGTGCCAGTGAGCGGGGATTCTTGGGTAATGAGCAGTTCTTC. As protein: CASERGFLGNEQFF. Based on the CDR3 plus reference TRBV19 and TRBJ2-1, the full variable domain is DGGITQSPKYLFRKEGQNVTLSCEQNLNHDAMYWYRQDPGQGLRLIYYSQIVNDFQKGDIAEGYSVSREKKESFPLTVTSAQKNPTAFYLCASERGFLGNEQFFGPGTRLTVL.

The chain uses TRBV5-1 and TRBJ2-5, with 13 bases fitting TRBD2. The CDR3 is 16 amino acids. The germline CDR1 and CDR2 sequences are SGHRS and YFSETQ. Trimming removed 2 bases from V and 2 bases from J; junction bases left unmatched: 3. The chain's CDR3 is CASSLLAGGPQETQYF. CDR3 DNA: TGCGCCAGCAGCTTACTAGCGGGGGGGCCACAAGAGACCCAGTACTTC.

In its sample, this clone was seen once. The V and J genes are TRBV9 and TRBJ1-1; 7 bases map to TRBD1. Trimming took 4 bases from V and 1 from J; bases not matched to a gene: 10. CDR1 is SGDLS, CDR2 YYNGEE, per germline. This CDR3 is 16 amino acids long. CDR3 sequence reads: CASSPRQGLANTEAFF. The CDR3 DNA follows: TGTGCCAGCAGCCCAAGACAGGGTCTGGCGAACACTGAAGCTTTCTTT.

The genes are TRBV7-7 and TRBJ2-5; possibly TRBD1 for D (5 bases). Germline CDR1 reads SSHAT; CDR2 reads FNYEAQ (reference sequence). Between the trimmed V and J ends, which lost 1 base and 4 bases, there was a span of 7 bases. CDR3 length equals 13 residues. The CDR3 region has the DNA TGTGCCAGCAGCTTAGTTAGGGGAGAGACCCAGTACTTC. This gives the protein CASSLVRGETQYF.

This chain links TRBV15 with TRBJ2-3; 10 bases are a match to TRBD2. J lost 2 bases, V lost 1 base, and 9 bases had no gene match. This CDR3 region has 18 residues. Germline loops: CDR1 LNHNV, CDR2 YYDKDF (reference sequence). The DNA of the CDR3 is TGTGCCACCAGCAGAGCGTTAGCGGGGGGCTCGAACACAGATACGCAGTATTTT. This gives the protein CATSRALAGGSNTDTQYF. Looking up the rest from reference TRBV15 and TRBJ2-3 gives the full variable domain: DAMVIQNPRYQVTQFGKPVTLSCSQTLNHNVMYWYQQKSSQAPKLLFHYYDKDFNNEADTPDNFQSRRPNTSFCFLDIRSPGLGDTAMYLCATSRALAGGSNTDTQYFGPGTRLTVL.

This rearrangement joins TRBV6-4 to TRBJ2-1, with 8 nucleotides matching TRBD2. Germline V gene sequence: CDR1 MRHNA, CDR2 SNTAGT. Trimming cost V 4 bases and J 2 bases; bases outside gene matches: 4. This CDR3 has 15 residues. CDR3 in DNA: TGTGCCAGCAGTGTAATCGGGGGGGCCTACAATGAGCAGTTCTTC. Its protein product is CASSVIGGAYNEQFF.

The chain recombines TRBV10-3 with TRBJ2-1; 8 bases agree with TRBD1. CDR3 length: 11 amino acids. Germline lookup yields CDR1 ENHRY and CDR2 SYGVKD. V lost 9 bases and J lost 10; bases outside the gene matches: 5. CDR3 DNA sequence: TGTGCCATTTTCACAGGGGGAGAGCAGTTCTTC. Its translation is CAIFTGGEQFF.

This clone was picked up a small number of times. The chain combines TRBV20-1 with TRBJ1-2; the D is unclear. V was clipped by 3 bases and J by 4 bases, with 15 bases between them. The CDR3 runs 14 residues. Germline V gives CDR1 DFQATT, CDR2 SNEGSKA (reference sequence). The CDR3 protein is CSASIWDVSYGYTF. The CDR3 region has the DNA TGCAGTGCTAGTATCTGGGATGTGAGCTATGGCTACACCTTC.

CDR3: CASRLVAGEGKETQYF. The DNA for the CDR3 is TGTGCAAGTCGCTTAGTGGCGGGGGAGGGGAAAGAGACCCAGTACTTC. V usage is TRBV12-2 and J usage is TRBJ2-5; TRBD2 is the table's D call and was not checked against the DNA. TRBV12-2 is a pseudogene locus. CDR3 length: 16 residues.

The chain links TRBV19 to TRBJ1-1; 8 nucleotides line up with TRBD1. With 8 bases clipped from V and 2 bases from J, the junction kept 10 bases outside the gene matches. The CDR3 is 15 amino acids. The germline gives CDR1 LNHDA, CDR2 SQIVND (reference sequence). In DNA form, the CDR3 reads TGTGCCAGTTGCGAGCAGGGGGCAGGAAACACTGAAGCTTTCTTT. This encodes CASCEQGAGNTEAFF.

V is TRBV9 and J is TRBJ2-2; perhaps TRBD1 as D (6 bases). This CDR3 region has 18 residues. V shed 0 bases and J shed 2 bases, with 17 bases lying between them. Germline lookup yields CDR1 SGDLS and CDR2 YYNGEE. The DNA for the CDR3 is TGTGCCAGCAGCGTAGAGGGTACCGGGACAACCAACACCGGGGAGCTGTTTTTT. This sequence encodes CASSVEGTGTTNTGELFF. Full variable domain (rest looked up from reference TRBV9 and TRBJ2-2): DSGVTQTPKHLITATGQRVTLRCSPRSGDLSVYWYQQSLDQGLQFLIQYYNGEERAKGNILERFSAQQFPDLHSELNLSSLELGDSALYFCASSVEGTGTTNTGELFFGEGSRLTVL.

This clone was observed a single time. The chain has TRBV7-2 and TRBJ1-3, with TRBD1 matching 8 bases. In germline, CDR1 is SGHTA, CDR2 FQGNSA. With 0 bases clipped from V and 4 bases from J, the junction kept 14 bases outside the gene matches. CDR3 length: 19 amino acids. The CDR3 DNA is TGTGCCAGCAGCTTAGCCACCGGGACAGGAGAGTTTTCGGGAAACACCATATATTTT. Protein product: CASSLATGTGEFSGNTIYF.

V gene TRBV5-6 combines with J gene TRBJ2-2, with D possibly matching TRBD1 (6 bases). This CDR3 region has 16 residues. Germline CDR1 reads SGHDT; CDR2 reads YYEEEE. With 0 bases removed from V and 1 base from J, the gap between germline ends came to 10 bases. CDR3 amino acids: CASSLGGGRNTGELFF. The CDR3 DNA reads TGTGCCAGCAGCTTGGGAGGGGGTAGGAACACCGGGGAGCTGTTTTTT. Based on the CDR3 plus reference TRBV5-6 and TRBJ2-2, the full variable domain is DAGVTQSPTHLIKTRGQQVTLRCSPKSGHDTVSWYQQALGQGPQFIFQYYEEEERQRGNFPDRFSGHQFPNYSSELNVNALLLGDSALYLCASSLGGGRNTGELFFGEGSRLTVL.

The chain couples TRBV2 to TRBJ1-1; 7 nucleotides agree with TRBD1. Per the germline V gene, CDR1 is SNHLY and CDR2 is FYNNEI. Germline trimming cut 8 bases from V and 0 bases from J; bases unmatched to any gene: 9. CDR3 length equals 15 residues. CDR3 amino acids: CASHNVTGVNTEAFF. The CDR3 region has the DNA TGTGCCAGCCATAACGTAACAGGGGTGAACACTGAAGCTTTCTTT. Using reference TRBV2 and TRBJ1-1 for the parts outside the CDR3, the full variable domain is EPEVTQTPSHQVTQMGQEVILRCVPISNHLYFYWYRQILGQKVEFLVSFYNNEISEKSEIFDDQFSVERPDGSNFTLKIRSTKLEDSAMYFCASHNVTGVNTEAFFGQGTRLTVV.